What follows are 23 T cell receptor beta chains derived from one specimen sequenced in a study of T cell responses to AZD1222 COVID-19 vaccine. Here immunoSEQ multiplex PCR was the method, and the copy in TCRdb shows in-frame clones only, minus some. The data contain around 100,000 clones, around 87% of them singletons. Sequencing was performed on peripheral blood, taken on day 0 of MenACWY control vaccination. The receptors were sampled from an adult in good health.

The chain is built from TRBV14 and TRBJ2-1; D ambiguous. The length of the CDR3 is 17 residues. Per the germline V gene, CDR1 is SGHDN and CDR2 is FVKESK. V lost 0 bases to trimming and J lost 9 bases, with 21 bases between them. CDR3 region: CASSQESLAVPLSEQFF. CDR3 in DNA: TGTGCCAGCAGCCAAGAATCGTTAGCAGTCCCCCTGAGTGAGCAGTTCTTC.

This clone came up once. The chain is built from TRBV5-1 and TRBJ1-4; possible D gene TRBD1, 6 bases. Trimming took off 4 bases at V and 7 bases at J, with 17 bases between the two ends. Germline values: CDR1 SGHRS, CDR2 YFSETQ. CDR3 length: 15 amino acids. The CDR3 bases are TGCGCCAGCAGCCCTCAGGACAGTGGACTTGAAAAACTGTTTTTT. Protein sequence: CASSPQDSGLEKLFF. The variable domain in full, with the rest retrieved from reference TRBV5-1 and TRBJ1-4, is KAGVTQTPRYLIKTRGQQVTLSCSPISGHRSVSWYQQTPGQGLQFLFEYFSETQRNKGNFPGRFSGRQFSNSRSEMNVSTLELGDSALYLCASSPQDSGLEKLFFGSGTQLSVL.

This chain joins TRBV5-1 and TRBJ1-2; the match to TRBD1 covers 11 bases. Germline CDR1 and CDR2: SGHRS and YFSETQ. The trim removed 3 bases at V and 4 bases at J, leaving 5 bases unmatched. The CDR3 has 15 residues. Written as DNA, the CDR3 is TGCGCCAGCAGCTCCGGGACAGGGGGGTTCTATGGCTACACCTTC. This sequence encodes CASSSGTGGFYGYTF.

The V gene is TRBV6-2 or TRBV6-3, the J gene TRBJ2-3, with D perhaps being TRBD1 or TRBD2 (6 bases each). Per germline, CDR1 MNHEY and CDR2 SVGEGT. CDR3 size: 17 residues. V was trimmed by 2 bases and J by 0 bases, leaving 15 bases between them. The CDR3 protein is CASSYLPSGASTDTQYF. The DNA of the CDR3 is TGTGCCAGCAGTTACCTGCCTTCGGGGGCAAGCACAGATACGCAGTATTTT.

The gene calls are TRBV3-1 (or the pseudogene TRBV3-2) and TRBJ1-6; D is uncertain. The germline CDR1 and CDR2 sequences are LGHDT and YNNKEL (reference sequence). The CDR3 has 17 amino acids. V was trimmed by 4 bases and J by 5 bases, leaving 18 bases between them. In DNA, the CDR3 is TGTGCCAGCAGCCCTGCGTCCATCATACATCATAATTCACCCCTCCACTTT. Its protein is CASSPASIIHHNSPLHF.

The chain is built from TRBV28 and TRBJ1-2; D remains ambiguous. V shed 2 bases and J shed 0 bases, with 13 bases lying between them. Germline CDR1 MDHEN, CDR2 SYDVKM. CDR3 length equals 16 residues. The CDR3 nucleotides are TGTGCCAGCAGTTTAGTGGGAGCTCCCACTAACTATGGCTACACCTTC. This sequence encodes CASSLVGAPTNYGYTF.

The V call is TRBV4-3, the J call TRBJ2-5; D is undetermined. The CDR3 runs to 14 residues. The germline V and J ends were trimmed by 0 bases and 1 base, with 6 bases remaining between them. Germline loops: CDR1 LGHNA, CDR2 YSLEER. The CDR3 loop is CASSQDLFQETQYF. CDR3 DNA sequence: TGCGCCAGCAGCCAAGACTTGTTCCAAGAGACCCAGTACTTC.

The chain joins TRBV3-1 (or the pseudogene TRBV3-2) to TRBJ2-3; no clear D. The V gene lost 1 base and the J gene lost 0 bases, with 8 bases spanning the gap. This CDR3 contains 15 residues. Germline loops: CDR1 LGHDT, CDR2 YNNKEL (reference sequence). This CDR3 is CASSQVGTSTDTQYF. The CDR3 DNA reads as TGTGCCAGCAGCCAAGTGGGAACTAGCACAGATACGCAGTATTTT.

This rearrangement joins TRBV5-4 to TRBJ1-2, with D uncertain. Trimming stripped 1 base from V and 4 bases from J, with 8 bases between. Germline assignment: CDR1 SGHNT and CDR2 YYREEE (reference sequence). The CDR3 sequence is 13 residues long. For the CDR3, the DNA is TGTGCCAGCAGCTTGACCGGCCTCTATGGCTACACCTTC. It is translated as CASSLTGLYGYTF.

The chain has TRBV5-1 and TRBJ1-5; 8 bases are a match to TRBD1. Trimming at V came to 0 bases and at J to 4 bases, leaving 3 bases not matched to a gene. The CDR3 runs to 15 residues. Germline lookup yields CDR1 SGHRS and CDR2 YFSETQ. CDR3 sequence: CASSLAGTGNQPQHF. The CDR3 coding sequence is TGCGCCAGCAGCTTGGCTGGGACAGGAAATCAGCCCCAGCATTTT.

This clone is a singleton in its sample. The chain combines TRBV6-2 or TRBV6-3 with TRBJ1-2; TRBD1 is a possible D gene (6 bases). CDR1 MNHEY and CDR2 SVGEGT come from the germline V gene. CDR3 length equals 15 residues. Trimming removed 5 bases from V and 3 bases from J, with 16 bases in between. The CDR3 protein is CASSAPWQGHYGYTF. The CDR3 region has the DNA TGTGCCAGCAGTGCCCCGTGGCAGGGGCACTATGGCTACACCTTC.

V is TRBV2 and J is TRBJ1-3, with D unclear. The CDR3 covers 15 residues. Per germline, CDR1 SNHLY and CDR2 FYNNEI. V dropped 5 bases and J dropped 0 bases, with 11 bases sitting between them. The CDR3 sequence is CASSTRRGSGNTIYF. CDR3 DNA: TGTGCCAGCAGTACGCGGCGGGGCTCTGGAAACACCATATATTTT.

The chain employs TRBV28 and TRBJ2-1; D perhaps matches TRBD2 (6 bases). V gave up 6 bases and J gave up 2 bases, with 20 bases separating them. The CDR3 is 17 amino acids. Germline V gene data show CDR1 as MDHEN and CDR2 as SYDVKM. CDR3 coding DNA: TGTGCCAGCAGCCCCCTTGAGGGCAAGCGGGCCTACAATGAGCAGTTCTTC. Its translation is CASSPLEGKRAYNEQFF.

This sequence joins TRBV5-8 and TRBJ2-1, with 10 bases identical to TRBD2. There are 15 residues in the CDR3. Trimming took 4 bases from V and 4 from J; bases not matched to a gene: 5. The germline gives CDR1 SGHTS, CDR2 YDEGEE. The chain's CDR3 is CASSLGLASYNEQFF. CDR3 bases: TGTGCCAGCAGCCTGGGACTAGCGAGTTACAATGAGCAGTTCTTC.

This chain connects TRBV4-3 to TRBJ2-2, with 11 positions matching TRBD1. The V and J ends lost 1 base and 4 bases, in that order; junction bases with no gene match: 2. The germline CDR1 and CDR2 sequences are LGHNA and YSLEER. The CDR3 has 16 residues. The CDR3 DNA is TGCGCCAGCAGCCAAGGGACAGGGGGCTTCACCGGGGAGCTGTTTTTT. This codes for CASSQGTGGFTGELFF.

The table lists this clone with a few counts. The chain uses TRBV19 and TRBJ2-2; D may be TRBD1 (6 bases). In germline, CDR1 is LNHDA, CDR2 SQIVND (reference sequence). V was trimmed by 4 bases and J by 2 bases, leaving 14 bases between them. The CDR3 is made up of 16 amino acids. For the CDR3, the DNA is TGTGCCAGTAGTAACACGGGACATTTCAACACCGGGGAGCTGTTTTTT. Its translation: CASSNTGHFNTGELFF.

CDR3 coding DNA: TGTGCCAGCAGCTCAACCGGGGCCACAGGGGTTCGGAACGAGCAGTACTTC. This sequence encodes CASSSTGATGVRNEQYF. The rearrangement links TRBV7-2 to TRBJ2-7; 7 bases are a match to TRBD1. The CDR3 length is 17 residues. J lost 5 bases, V lost 4 bases, and 17 bases had no gene match. Per germline, CDR1 SGHTA and CDR2 FQGNSA. The whole variable domain, remainder taken from reference TRBV7-2 and TRBJ2-7, is GAGVSQSPSNKVTEKGKDVELRCDPISGHTALYWYRQSLGQGLEFLIYFQGNSAPDKSGLPSDRFSAERTGGSVSTLTIQRTQQEDSAVYLCASSSTGATGVRNEQYFGPGTRLTVT.

The chain is built from TRBV5-1 and TRBJ1-1; D is uncertain. Trimming pared 0 bases from V and 1 base from J, leaving 7 bases between. The CDR3 has 14 amino acids. Germline V gives CDR1 SGHRS, CDR2 YFSETQ. In DNA, the CDR3 is TGCGCCAGCAGCTTGGTCGGAAGGAACACTGAAGCTTTCTTT. Its protein product is CASSLVGRNTEAFF.

The V and J genes are TRBV3-1 (or the pseudogene TRBV3-2) and TRBJ1-1; possible D gene TRBD1, 6 bases. The CDR3 consists of 15 residues. Trimming shortened V by 1 base and J by 3 bases, and 12 bases separated the two germline ends. CDR1 LGHDT and CDR2 YNNKEL come from the germline V gene (reference sequence). The CDR3 DNA follows: TGTGCCAGCAGCCAAGGGAGGGGGGGTCACACTGAAGCTTTCTTT. This sequence encodes CASSQGRGGHTEAFF.

The rearrangement uses TRBV30 and TRBJ1-4; perhaps TRBD1 as D (5 bases). The germline V and J ends were trimmed by 2 bases and 6 bases, with 13 bases remaining between them. Germline-derived CDR1 and CDR2 are GTSNPN and SVGIG (reference sequence). The CDR3 extends over 14 amino acids. CDR3 region: CAWSRPGGDEKLFF. In DNA form, the CDR3 reads TGTGCCTGGAGTCGACCGGGGGGAGATGAAAAACTGTTTTTT. The entire variable domain, with the rest obtained from reference TRBV30 and TRBJ1-4, is as follows: SQTIHQWPATLVQPVGSPLSLECTVEGTSNPNLYWYRQAAGRGLQLLFYSVGIGQISSEVPQNLSASRPQDRQFILSSKKLLLSDSGFYLCAWSRPGGDEKLFFGSGTQLSVL.

The V call is TRBV18, the J call TRBJ2-3, with 7 bases identical to TRBD1. Germline trimming cut 4 bases from V and 5 bases from J; bases unmatched to any gene: 6. This CDR3 has 14 residues. CDR1 is KGHSH and CDR2 is LQKENI in the germline V gene. Written as DNA, the CDR3 is TGTGCCAGCTCACGTGACAGGGCCGGAGATACGCAGTATTTT. It encodes CASSRDRAGDTQYF.

The chain joins TRBV11-2 to TRBJ2-3; TRBD2 might be the D (5 bases). V was cut by 5 bases and J by 4 bases, with 13 bases left in between. There are 14 residues in the CDR3. The germline V gene has CDR1 SGHAT and CDR2 FQNNGV. The CDR3 nucleotides read TGTGCCAGCAGCCCACGGGGTGTTGCAGATACGCAGTATTTT. Translation: CASSPRGVADTQYF.

This clone occurred once. The genes are TRBV6-2 or TRBV6-3 and TRBJ2-5, with TRBD1 matching over 10 bases. CDR1 and CDR2 from the germline V gene are MNHEY and SVGEGT. The CDR3 is made up of 15 amino acids. Trimming removed 6 bases from V and 5 bases from J; junction bases left unmatched: 9. The CDR3 bases are TGTGCCAGCAGCCGGCCGGGACAGGGGAGGGAGACCCAGTACTTC. Residues: CASSRPGQGRETQYF.